This note documents a single T cell receptor beta chain sequence. What it recognizes is unknown. This sample was taken from a study of blood T cells in healthy people across ages. Study-level points and caveats: Long-lived and aged donors differed, with more naive CD4+ cells and higher diversity in the long-lived.

The use of a sample-barcoded 5' primer and a J-beta primer mix characterized a second PCR of roughly 7 to 11 cycles. Through a template-switch adaptor with 12 random nucleotides, each cDNA molecule received a tag. Sequencing yielded, for each sample, at least 3 million paired-end reads carrying CDR3. TCRdb re-analysed the 5' RACE reads in MiXCR, keeping a single row per CDR3 protein. Here the sample spans some 880,000 distinct CDR3 sequences, about 34% being singletons. The CDR3 covers 17 residues. V was shortened by 3 bases and J by 5 bases, with 22 bases between the two germline ends. Germline CDR1 MNHEY, CDR2 SVGEGT. The sample providers were healthy Caucasian people from Russia, aged about 6 to 90.

The rearrangement links TRBV6-2 or TRBV6-3 to TRBJ2-5; perhaps TRBD1 as D (6 bases). This TCR came from a man between 18 and 35 years old in good health. Sequencing used blood. Written as DNA, the CDR3 is TGTGCCAGCAGTTATTCTAACCGAGGGGCAGGACAGGAGACCCAGTACTTC. It specifies CASSYSNRGAGQETQYF.